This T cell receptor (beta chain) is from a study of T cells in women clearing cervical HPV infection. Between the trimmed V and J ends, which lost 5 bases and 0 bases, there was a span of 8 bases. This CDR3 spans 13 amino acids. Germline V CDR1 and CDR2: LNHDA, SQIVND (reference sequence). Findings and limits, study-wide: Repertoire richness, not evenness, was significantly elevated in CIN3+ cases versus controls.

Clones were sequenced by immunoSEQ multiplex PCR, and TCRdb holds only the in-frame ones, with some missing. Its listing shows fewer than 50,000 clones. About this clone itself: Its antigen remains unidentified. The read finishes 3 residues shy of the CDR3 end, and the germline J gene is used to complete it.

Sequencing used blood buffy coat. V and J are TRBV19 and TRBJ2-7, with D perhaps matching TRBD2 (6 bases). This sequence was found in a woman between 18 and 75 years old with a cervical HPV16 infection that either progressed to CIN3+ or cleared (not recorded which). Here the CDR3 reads CASSAGSSYEQYF. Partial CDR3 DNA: TGTGCCAGTAGTGCGGGGTCCTCCTACGAG.